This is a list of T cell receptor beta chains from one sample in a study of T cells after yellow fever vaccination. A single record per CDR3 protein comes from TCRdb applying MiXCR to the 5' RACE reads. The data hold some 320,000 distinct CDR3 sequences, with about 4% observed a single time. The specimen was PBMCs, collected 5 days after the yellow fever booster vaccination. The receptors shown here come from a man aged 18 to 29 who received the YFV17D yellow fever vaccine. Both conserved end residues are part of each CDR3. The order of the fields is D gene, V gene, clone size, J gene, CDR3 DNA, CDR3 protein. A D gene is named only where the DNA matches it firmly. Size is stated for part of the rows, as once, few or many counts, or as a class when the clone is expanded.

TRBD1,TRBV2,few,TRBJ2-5,TGTGCCAGCGAGAGGGGGCGGCAAGAGACCCAGTACTTC,CASERGRQETQYF
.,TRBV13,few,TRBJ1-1,TGTGCCAGCAGCCTGGACCGGTTGGGGACTGAAGCTTTCTTT,CASSLDRLGTEAFF
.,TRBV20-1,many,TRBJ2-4,TGCAGTGCTCCCCAAGTTAGGGGTGGCAACATTCAGTACTTC,CSAPQVRGGNIQYF
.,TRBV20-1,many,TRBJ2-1,TGCAGTGTTTACAATGAGCAGTTCTTC,CSVYNEQFF
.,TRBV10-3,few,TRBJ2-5,TGTGCCATCAACGAGGCGGGGCGCGGGGAGACCCAGTACTTC,CAINEAGRGETQYF
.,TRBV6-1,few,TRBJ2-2,TGTGCCAGCAGCGAAGATTGGGGGGCTGCCGGGGAGCTGTTTTTT,CASSEDWGAAGELFF
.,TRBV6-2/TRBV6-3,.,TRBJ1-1,TGTGCCAGCACTCCTGCCGGGGATGGGAAGACTGAAGCTTTCTTT,CASTPAGDGKTEAFF
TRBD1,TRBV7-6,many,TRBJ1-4,TGTGCCAGCAGCGATCTGGGACAGGGCATTACTAATGAAAAACTGTTTTTT,CASSDLGQGITNEKLFF
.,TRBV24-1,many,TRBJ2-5,TGTGCCACCAGTGATCCTGGGGACCGGCCCGGGACCGGGCAAGAGACCCAGTACTTC,CATSDPGDRPGTGQETQYF
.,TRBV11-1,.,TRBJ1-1,TGTGCCAGCAGCCGCGGGACGTCCGATGGAGCTTTCTTT,CASSRGTSDGAFF
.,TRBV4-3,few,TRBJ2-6,TGCGCCAGCAGCCACGTAGGCGGATCCTCTGGGGCCAACGTCCTGACTTTC,CASSHVGGSSGANVLTF
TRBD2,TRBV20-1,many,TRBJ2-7,TGCAGTGCCCCGAAGGTAGCGGGGGATTTCTCCTACGAGCAGTACTTC,CSAPKVAGDFSYEQYF
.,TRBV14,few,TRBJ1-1,TGTGCCAGCAGCCCCCTCGCGCGGGACTCTAACACTGAAGCTTTCTTT,CASSPLARDSNTEAFF
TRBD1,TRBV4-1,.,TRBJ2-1,TGCGCCAGCAGCCAAGATAGGACAGGGCTCGACAATGAGCAGTTCTTC,CASSQDRTGLDNEQFF
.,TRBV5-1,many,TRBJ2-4,TGCGCCAGCAGCATCTCTTCAGGGGCCAAAAACATTCAGTACTTC,CASSISSGAKNIQYF
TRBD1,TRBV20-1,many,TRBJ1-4,TGCAGTGCTAGTGAGGGGGCAAGAGATGAAAAACTGTTTTTT,CSASEGARDEKLFF
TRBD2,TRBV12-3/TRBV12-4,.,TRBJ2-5,TGTGCCAGCAGTTCCCTAGCGGGGGCCCAAGAGACCCAGTACTTC,CASSSLAGAQETQYF
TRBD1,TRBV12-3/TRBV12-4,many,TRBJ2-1,TGTGCCAGCAGAAACCCGGGACAGGGTAACAATGAGCAGTTCTTC,CASRNPGQGNNEQFF
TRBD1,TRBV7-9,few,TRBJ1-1,TGTGCCAGCAGCTATTACGGTACAGGGGCCACTGAAGCTTTCTTT,CASSYYGTGATEAFF
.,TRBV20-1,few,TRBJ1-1,TGCAGTGCAAACAATCCGCGGGAGGTAAACACTGAAGCTTTCTTT,CSANNPREVNTEAFF
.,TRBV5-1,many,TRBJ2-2,TGCGCCAGCAGCTTGGCCGCGTCAGGGGAATTCACCGGGGAGCTGTTTTTT,CASSLAASGEFTGELFF
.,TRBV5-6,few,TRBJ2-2,TGTGCCAGCAGCCGAAGCGGGCCCCGGCTGTTTTTT,CASSRSGPRLFF
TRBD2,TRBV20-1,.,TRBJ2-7,TGCAGTGCTAGTCTCGCGGGGGGGCCCAACTACGAGCAGTACTTC,CSASLAGGPNYEQYF
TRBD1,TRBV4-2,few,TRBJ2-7,TGTGCCAGCAGCCACAACAGGGGTGGTGGGATTGAGCAGTACTTC,CASSHNRGGGIEQYF
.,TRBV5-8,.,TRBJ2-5,TGTGCCAGCAGCTTGGGCCGCAGGGAGGTCGAGACCCAGTACTTC,CASSLGRREVETQYF
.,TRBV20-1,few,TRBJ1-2,TGCAGTGCCGCTGGTGAAGTCGCGGCCTATGGCTACACCTTC,CSAAGEVAAYGYTF
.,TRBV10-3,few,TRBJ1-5,TGTGCCATCAGTGAGGCCCCTCGGGGGGAAGGGAATCAGCCCCAGCATTTT,CAISEAPRGEGNQPQHF